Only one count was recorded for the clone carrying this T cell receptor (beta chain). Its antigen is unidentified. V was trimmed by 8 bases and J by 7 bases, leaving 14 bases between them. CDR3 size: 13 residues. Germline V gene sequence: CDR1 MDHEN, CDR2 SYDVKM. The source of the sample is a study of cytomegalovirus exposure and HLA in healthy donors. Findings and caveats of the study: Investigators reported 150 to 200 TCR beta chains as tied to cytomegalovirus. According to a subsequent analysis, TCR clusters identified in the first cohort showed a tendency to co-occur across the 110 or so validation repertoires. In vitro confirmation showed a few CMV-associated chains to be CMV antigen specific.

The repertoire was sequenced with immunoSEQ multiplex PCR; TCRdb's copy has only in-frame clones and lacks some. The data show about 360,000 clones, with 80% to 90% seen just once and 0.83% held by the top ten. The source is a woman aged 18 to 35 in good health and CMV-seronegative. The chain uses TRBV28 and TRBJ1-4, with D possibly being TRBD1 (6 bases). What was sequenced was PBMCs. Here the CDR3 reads CASRGGGSEKLFF. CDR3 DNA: TGTGCCAGCCGAGGGGGTGGGAGTGAAAAACTGTTTTTT.